This TCR beta chain was identified during a study of regulatory T cells in long-lasting Graves disease. Time point meaning: newly diagnosed GD, antithyroid drugs for less than 3 months. From PBMCs, RNA was extracted and then used to make the TCR library. The CDR3 is made up of 15 amino acids. With V trimmed by 3 bases and J by 2 bases, 1 base remained unmatched. Germline assignment: CDR1 SGHTA and CDR2 FQGTGA. HTBI primers from iRepertoire and Arm-PCR of CDR3 regions yielded the TCR beta libraries. TCRdb redid the calling of the multiplex PCR reads with MiXCR, one entry per CDR3 protein. The sample consists of 350,000 to 500,000 distinct CDR3 sequences, 14% of them appearing once. This clonotype was observed at least ten times. This same sample was also part of a study on T cells in Graves' hyperthyroidism and ophthalmopathy. This second study says: Thyroid ultrasound and orbital computed tomography, with clinical symptoms and serum thyroxine and TRAb, informed diagnoses.

The chain has TRBV7-3 and TRBJ2-1; 10 bases match TRBD2. The sample in question was peripheral blood mononuclear cells (PBMCs), obtained at new diagnosis, from a patient treated with antithyroid drugs. The sequence derives from a woman aged 50 to 65 with Graves disease. In nucleotides, the CDR3 is TGTGCCAGCAGCTTTAGCGGGAGGCCCTACAATGAGCAGTTCTTC. It is translated as CASSFSGRPYNEQFF.